Shown below are 21 T cell receptor beta chains from a single sample sequenced in a study of cytomegalovirus exposure and HLA in healthy donors. A multiplex PCR was run with 60 Vbeta primers and 13 Jbeta primers. Generated by immunoSEQ multiplex PCR, the TCRdb table keeps only in-frame clones and is missing some. The sample lists about 120,000 clones, over 65% occurring once. Material: PBMCs. Receptors were obtained from a woman in her forties or fifties in good health and CMV-seropositive.

In nucleotides, the CDR3 is TGTGCCAGCGCGACAGGGCTGAACACTGAAGCTTTCTTT. Encoded protein: CASATGLNTEAFF. This chain connects TRBV2 to TRBJ1-1; 7 bases map to TRBD1. Looked up from germline, CDR1 is SNHLY and CDR2 is FYNNEI. This CDR3 contains 13 residues. Losses at the gene ends were 8 bases for V and 0 bases for J; bases not matched to a gene: 3.

The chain combines TRBV30 with TRBJ2-3; TRBD2 matches at 15 bases. CDR1 and CDR2 from the germline V gene are GTSNPN and SVGIG (reference sequence). Trimming at V came to 7 bases and at J to 14 bases, leaving 13 bases not matched to a gene. The CDR3 totals 14 residues. The CDR3 DNA sequence: TGTGCCTCCTCCGGGACTAGCGGGAGGATGATCGGGTATTTT. It is translated as CASSGTSGRMIGYF.

As to this clone: The junction shows a germline mismatch at one end, possibly a read error. The V call is TRBV19, the J call TRBJ1-2, with D perhaps TRBD1 (6 bases). The CDR3 has 12 residues. The germline V gene encodes CDR1 LNHDA and CDR2 SQIVND (reference sequence). Here the CDR3 reads CASSMGAGNPLF. CDR3 nucleotides: TGTGCCAGTAGTATGGGGGCAGGAAATCCTTTGTTC.

This chain uses TRBV27 with TRBJ1-4; D perhaps matches TRBD1 (5 bases). The V gene's germline CDR1 is MNHEY and CDR2 SMNVEV (reference sequence). Trimming took off 5 bases at V and 4 bases at J, with 17 bases between the two ends. This CDR3 region has 16 residues. CDR3 nucleotide sequence: TGTGCCAGCAGTGCCTACCCAGGGCCGGGTAATGAAAAACTGTTTTTT. Translated: CASSAYPGPGNEKLFF.

The chain recombines TRBV5-1 with TRBJ2-5; unclear D gene. Trimming shortened V by 0 bases and J by 5 bases, and 14 bases separated the two germline ends. Germline values: CDR1 SGHRS, CDR2 YFSETQ. This CDR3 region has 15 residues. The CDR3 protein is CASSLVESPTETQYF. Written as DNA, the CDR3 is TGCGCCAGCAGCTTGGTGGAGAGCCCAACGGAGACCCAGTACTTC.

The V and J genes are TRBV10-3 and TRBJ2-7; 8 nucleotides line up with TRBD2. The CDR3 runs to 14 residues. The V gene's germline CDR1 is ENHRY and CDR2 SYGVKD. The junction had 14 bases not matched to a gene; V was cut back by 11 bases and J by 5 bases. CDR3 nucleotides: TGTGCCGGCTCGGGAGGGCAGGGGTACGACGAGCAGTACTTC. Protein sequence: CAGSGGQGYDEQYF.

This clone came up a few times. The chain carries TRBV5-1 and TRBJ2-2; possible D gene TRBD1, 5 bases. Trimming took off 7 bases at V and 5 bases at J, with 12 bases between the two ends. Germline values: CDR1 SGHRS, CDR2 YFSETQ. The CDR3 contains 13 residues. The CDR3 reads CASRPQGTGELFF. CDR3 DNA: TGCGCCAGCCGCCCCCAGGGTACCGGGGAGCTGTTTTTT. Using reference TRBV5-1 and TRBJ2-2 for the parts outside the CDR3, the full variable domain is KAGVTQTPRYLIKTRGQQVTLSCSPISGHRSVSWYQQTPGQGLQFLFEYFSETQRNKGNFPGRFSGRQFSNSRSEMNVSTLELGDSALYLCASRPQGTGELFFGEGSRLTVL.

Written as DNA, the CDR3 is TGCAGCGTCGCGAGGGGGCGCGAAGCTTTCTTT. It yields the protein CSVARGREAFF. The chain joins TRBV29-1 to TRBJ1-1; 7 bases map to TRBD1. The CDR3 length is 11 residues. Unmatched junction bases numbered 6, after V lost 6 bases and J lost 8 bases. Germline CDR1 reads SQVTM; CDR2 reads ANQGSEA.

The chain has TRBV30 and TRBJ2-1; 10 positions match TRBD1. J was trimmed by 9 bases and V by 0 bases; bases with no gene match: 5. CDR1 is GTSNPN and CDR2 is SVGIG in the germline V gene (reference sequence). This CDR3 region has 14 residues. The CDR3 loop reads CAWSVDRGLGEQFF. The CDR3 DNA is TGTGCCTGGAGTGTAGACAGGGGGCTGGGTGAGCAGTTCTTC.

The table lists this clone with a few counts. The rearrangement joins TRBV6-5 to TRBJ2-6; a possible D gene is TRBD2 (7 bases). Trimming cost V 6 bases and J 3 bases, with 12 bases left between them. The CDR3 extends over 15 amino acids. CDR1 and CDR2 (germline): MNHEY, SVGAGI. CDR3: CASRGGRGGANVLTF. DNA of the CDR3: TGTGCCAGCAGGGGGGGGCGCGGTGGGGCCAACGTCCTGACTTTC.

The CDR3 here is CASSLDLTAIYGYTF. CDR3 nucleotide sequence: TGTGCCAGCAGCTTAGATTTGACAGCCATCTATGGCTACACCTTC. J is TRBJ1-2 and V is TRBV7-2, with D possibly TRBD1 on 5 matching bases. The CDR3 length is 15 residues. V lost 1 base and J lost 4, with 13 bases in between. CDR1 is SGHTA, CDR2 FQGNSA, per germline.

The rearrangement joins TRBV30 to TRBJ2-1; D is unresolved. V was cut by 2 bases and J by 1 base, with 9 bases left in between. The CDR3 covers 14 residues. The germline V gene encodes CDR1 GTSNPN and CDR2 SVGIG (reference sequence). CDR3 protein: CAWSIPHSYNEQFF. The CDR3 bases are TGTGCCTGGAGTATCCCCCATTCCTACAATGAGCAGTTCTTC.

V is TRBV5-1 and J is TRBJ2-7, with a possible D match to TRBD1 (5 bases). Germline-derived CDR1 and CDR2 are SGHRS and YFSETQ. V lost 0 bases, J lost 7 bases, and 11 bases lay in between. CDR3 length: 13 amino acids. The CDR3 here is CASSLAGPSEQYF. CDR3 bases: TGCGCCAGCAGCTTGGCAGGGCCGAGTGAGCAGTACTTC.

The rearrangement joins TRBV5-4 to TRBJ2-2; TRBD1 aligns across 8 bases. The germline V gene has CDR1 SGHNT and CDR2 YYREEE (reference sequence). The trim removed 3 bases at V and 4 bases at J, leaving 5 bases unmatched. This CDR3 has 15 residues. CDR3 loop: CASSSDRAGTGELFF. The CDR3 DNA is TGTGCCAGCAGCTCGGACAGGGCGGGCACCGGGGAGCTGTTTTTT.

V gene TRBV5-1 combines with J gene TRBJ2-2, with D possibly TRBD1 on 5 matching bases. The CDR3 has 13 residues. V lost 4 bases and J 8 bases, leaving 12 bases between the germline ends. CDR1 SGHRS and CDR2 YFSETQ come from the germline V gene. The CDR3 sequence is CASSAGYFGELFF. The CDR3 region has the DNA TGCGCCAGCAGCGCAGGGTATTTTGGGGAGCTGTTTTTT.

This clone was observed a handful of times. The CDR3 bases are TGTGCCAGCCACTCGAACAGCGGGGGTCTAGGAGCTTTCTTT. Translated, it gives CASHSNSGGLGAFF. The V call is TRBV7-9, the J call TRBJ1-1; a possible D gene is TRBD1 (5 bases). Trimming took 8 bases from V and 10 from J, leaving 23 bases between them. This CDR3 comprises 14 residues. CDR1 is SEHNR, CDR2 FQNEAQ, per germline (reference sequence).

CDR3 residues: CASSLDRGTEAFF. The CDR3 DNA reads TGTGCCAGCAGCTTAGACAGGGGCACTGAAGCTTTCTTT. V and J are TRBV7-8 and TRBJ1-1, with TRBD1 matching over 7 bases. CDR3 length: 13 residues. The V and J ends lost 1 base and 4 bases, in that order; junction bases with no gene match: 0. Looked up from germline, CDR1 is SGHVS and CDR2 is FQNEAQ.

This rearrangement joins TRBV6-5 to TRBJ2-5; TRBD1 matches at 7 bases. This CDR3 has 13 amino acids. CDR1 and CDR2 (germline): MNHEY, SVGAGI. V shed 9 bases, J shed 2 bases, and the junction held 6 bases outside the gene matches. CDR3 in amino acids: CASSGTAQETQYF. The CDR3 DNA reads TGTGCCAGTTCCGGGACAGCTCAAGAGACCCAGTACTTC.

This clone was observed a few times. The V call is TRBV5-6, the J call TRBJ2-7, with 7 bases that match TRBD1. Germline V gene lookup returns CDR1 SGHDT and CDR2 YYEEEE. The CDR3 contains 13 residues. V gave up 0 bases and J gave up 3 bases; unmatched junction bases: 0. This CDR3 reads CASSLGTGYEQYF. The CDR3 nucleotides are TGTGCCAGCAGCTTGGGGACAGGCTACGAGCAGTACTTC.

The rearrangement uses TRBV10-3 and TRBJ1-1; a weak D match, TRBD1 (6 bases). The CDR3 spans 13 residues. Germline V CDR1 and CDR2: ENHRY, SYGVKD. Between the trimmed V and J ends, which lost 7 bases and 4 bases, there was a span of 13 bases. Here the CDR3 DNA reads TGTGCCATCACCTCCGACAGGAGCACTGAAGCTTTCTTT. Translation gives CAITSDRSTEAFF.

The chain couples TRBV7-6 to TRBJ2-2; TRBD2 is a possible D gene (5 bases). The CDR3 length is 15 residues. The V gene lost 0 bases and the J gene lost 1 base, with 6 bases spanning the gap. Germline loops: CDR1 SGHVS, CDR2 FNYEAQ. The CDR3 spells CASSLAGGNTGELFF. CDR3 nucleotide sequence: TGTGCCAGCAGCTTAGCCGGAGGGAACACCGGGGAGCTGTTTTTT.